This T cell receptor beta chain is drawn from a study of shared clonotypes between healthy human individuals. The length of the CDR3 is 15 residues. V lost 5 bases, J lost 1 base, and 13 bases lay in between. The germline gives CDR1 MDHEN, CDR2 SYDVKM. Some clones are missing from TCRdb's copy, which holds only in-frame ones; the method was immunoSEQ multiplex PCR. The sample has 2,100,000 or so clones, 90% to 96% seen once. The chain joins TRBV28 to TRBJ2-3; D perhaps matches TRBD1 (6 bases). The sequence derives from a man younger than 35 in good health. Sequenced material: naive CD4+ T cells sorted from blood. Subset: CD45RA+ positively selected. The CDR3 reads CASSLDRPRTDTQYF. In DNA, the CDR3 is TGTGCCAGCAGTCTTGACAGGCCACGCACAGATACGCAGTATTTT.